A selection of T cell receptor beta chains follows, all from one sample in a study of T-cell memory formation after mild COVID-19. TCRdb re-derived calls from the 5' RACE reads in MiXCR, one entry per CDR3 protein. The data hold 150,000 to 200,000 distinct CDR3 sequences, with around a third observed a single time. The sequenced sample was PBMCs or a T cell subset sorted from them (not recorded which). The receptors originated from an adult woman who had mild COVID-19 (a few samples of this study predate the infection). Cell type and time point are not known. Each CDR3 is given with its conserved first and last residue. Each record gives: CDR3 protein, CDR3 DNA, V gene, clone size, D gene, J gene. A D gene is named only where the DNA matches it firmly. Some rows have no size entry. The others give once, few or many, or a class for an expanded clone.

CDR3: CASGATNEKLFF
DNA: TGTGCCAGCGGAGCAACTAATGAAAAACTGTTTTTT
V: TRBV21-1
size: -
D: -
J: TRBJ1-4

CDR3: CSASRSYEQYF
DNA: TGCAGTGCTAGTAGGTCCTACGAGCAGTACTTC
V: TRBV20-1
size: -
D: -
J: TRBJ2-7

CDR3: CATSDQVQTQETQYF
DNA: TGTGCCACCAGTGATCAAGTACAAACTCAAGAGACCCAGTACTTC
V: TRBV24-1
size: many
D: -
J: TRBJ2-5

CDR3: CASSLGGNTGELFF
DNA: TGTGCCAGCAGCTTAGGGGGGAACACCGGGGAGCTGTTTTTT
V: TRBV7-3
size: few
D: -
J: TRBJ2-2

CDR3: CASSRAGEGQPQHF
DNA: TGCGCCAGCAGCCGGGCAGGTGAGGGTCAGCCCCAGCATTTT
V: TRBV5-1
size: once
D: -
J: TRBJ1-5

CDR3: CASSLDGKTNEKLFF
DNA: TGTGCCAGCAGCTTAGACGGTAAAACTAATGAAAAACTGTTTTTT
V: TRBV7-9
size: few
D: -
J: TRBJ1-4

CDR3: CASSERIAGSTDTQYF
DNA: TGTGCCAGCAGTGAAAGGATAGCGGGGAGCACAGATACGCAGTATTTT
V: TRBV2
size: few
D: TRBD2
J: TRBJ2-3

CDR3: CASSQGPGGYEQYF
DNA: TGCGCCAGCAGCCAGGGCCCGGGGGGCTACGAGCAGTACTTC
V: TRBV4-1
size: -
D: TRBD2
J: TRBJ2-7

CDR3: CASSLVGATEAFF
DNA: TGCGCCAGCAGCTTGGTAGGGGCTACTGAAGCTTTCTTT
V: TRBV5-1
size: few
D: -
J: TRBJ1-1

CDR3: CASNRLAGGGDTDTQYF
DNA: TGCGCCAGCAACCGACTAGCGGGAGGAGGAGACACAGATACGCAGTATTTT
V: TRBV5-1
size: few
D: TRBD2
J: TRBJ2-3

CDR3: CASSQGRGTGELFF
DNA: TGTGCCAGCAGCCAAGGTCGGGGCACCGGGGAGCTGTTTTTT
V: TRBV14
size: -
D: -
J: TRBJ2-2

CDR3: CASSFGGAEETQYF
DNA: TGCGCCAGCAGCTTCGGGGGGGCCGAAGAGACCCAGTACTTC
V: TRBV5-1
size: few
D: TRBD2
J: TRBJ2-5

CDR3: CASSLGSGGPDEQYF
DNA: TGCGCCAGCAGCTTGGGCTCGGGGGGGCCCGACGAGCAGTACTTC
V: TRBV5-1
size: -
D: TRBD2
J: TRBJ2-7

CDR3: CASFLAGGYNEQFF
DNA: TGTGCCAGTTTCCTAGCGGGGGGTTACAATGAGCAGTTCTTC
V: TRBV6-1
size: -
D: TRBD2
J: TRBJ2-1

CDR3: CATSTYSQETQYF
DNA: TGTGCCACCTCTACGTACTCACAAGAGACCCAGTACTTC
V: TRBV19
size: -
D: -
J: TRBJ2-5

CDR3: CSARGWTSGNYNEQFF
DNA: TGCAGTGCTAGAGGTTGGACTAGCGGGAACTACAATGAGCAGTTCTTC
V: TRBV20-1
size: few
D: TRBD2
J: TRBJ2-1

CDR3: CASSHDRGGEQFF
DNA: TGCGCCAGCAGCCACGACAGGGGGGGAGAGCAGTTCTTC
V: TRBV5-1
size: few
D: TRBD1
J: TRBJ2-1

CDR3: CASMGWTGDGNTQYF
DNA: TGTGCCAGCATGGGGTGGACAGGGGACGGGAATACGCAGTATTTT
V: TRBV25-1
size: few
D: TRBD1
J: TRBJ2-3

CDR3: CASSPYYSYEQYF
DNA: TGTGCCAGCAGCCCATACTACTCCTACGAGCAGTACTTC
V: TRBV7-2
size: -
D: -
J: TRBJ2-7

CDR3: CASSSDRIAYEQYF
DNA: TGTGCCAGCAGCTCCGACAGGATTGCCTACGAGCAGTACTTC
V: TRBV12-3/TRBV12-4
size: -
D: -
J: TRBJ2-7

CDR3: CASSNHGQGSDTQYF
DNA: TGTGCCAGCAGCAACCACGGACAGGGGTCAGATACGCAGTATTTT
V: TRBV9
size: once
D: TRBD1
J: TRBJ2-3

CDR3: CASSYSGTGGIGELFF
DNA: TGTGCCAGCAGTTACTCAGGGACAGGAGGAATCGGGGAGCTGTTTTTT
V: TRBV6-2/TRBV6-3
size: once
D: TRBD1
J: TRBJ2-2

CDR3: CASSDMQDDYGYTF
DNA: TGTGCCAGCAGTGATATGCAGGATGACTATGGCTACACCTTC
V: TRBV2
size: few
D: -
J: TRBJ1-2

CDR3: CASSLGPFRREYDEQFF
DNA: TGTGCCAGCAGCTTAGGTCCCTTTCGGAGGGAGTATGATGAGCAGTTCTTC
V: TRBV7-2
size: few
D: -
J: TRBJ2-1

CDR3: CATSSYLGEETQYF
DNA: TGTGCCACCTCCTCGTATTTGGGGGAAGAGACCCAGTACTTC
V: TRBV2
size: few
D: -
J: TRBJ2-5

CDR3: CASSFTLAGVVAEQFF
DNA: TGTGCCAGCAGTTTCACCCTAGCGGGAGTCGTGGCTGAGCAGTTCTTC
V: TRBV27
size: few
D: TRBD2
J: TRBJ2-1

CDR3: CASSAASGFYNEQFF
DNA: TGTGCCAGCAGCGCGGCTAGCGGGTTTTACAATGAGCAGTTCTTC
V: TRBV9
size: few
D: TRBD2
J: TRBJ2-1

CDR3: CASSFVGRVNEQYF
DNA: TGTGCCAGCAGTTTCGTCGGCAGGGTCAACGAGCAGTACTTC
V: TRBV6-5
size: few
D: -
J: TRBJ2-7

CDR3: CASSQGGWGGTQYF
DNA: TGCGCCAGCAGCCAAGGAGGGTGGGGCGGTACGCAGTATTTT
V: TRBV4-3
size: -
D: -
J: TRBJ2-3

CDR3: CSVWIPQGLDYGYTF
DNA: TGCAGCGTTTGGATTCCTCAGGGACTCGACTATGGCTACACCTTC
V: TRBV29-1
size: few
D: -
J: TRBJ1-2

CDR3: CASSYARLNTEAFF
DNA: TGTGCCAGCAGTTACGCCAGGTTGAACACTGAAGCTTTCTTT
V: TRBV6-5
size: -
D: -
J: TRBJ1-1